The TCR beta chain under discussion was sequenced for a study of radiation and T cells in renal cell carcinoma. Measured with immunoSEQ multiplex PCR; TCRdb has only the in-frame clones, and not every one. The sample yields around 9,600 clones, roughly three fifths seen once. Treatment: 15 Gy SBRT to primary tumor, nephrectomy 4 weeks later. Nephrectomy followed 15 Gy stereotactic body radiation by 4 weeks. The sequence came from a man aged 55 to 70 with renal cell carcinoma. The sequencing here drew on tumor tissue, taken from a patient whose treatment included radiotherapy and nephrectomy.

The CDR3 DNA follows: TGTGCCAGTAGTATTGGAGGGTCGATGCAGTTCTTC. Its translation: CASSIGGSMQFF. The genes are TRBV19 and TRBJ2-1; tentatively, D is TRBD2 (6 bases). The CDR3 length is 12 residues. V was cut by 3 bases and J by 12 bases, with 12 bases left in between. Germline assignment: CDR1 LNHDA and CDR2 SQIVND (reference sequence).